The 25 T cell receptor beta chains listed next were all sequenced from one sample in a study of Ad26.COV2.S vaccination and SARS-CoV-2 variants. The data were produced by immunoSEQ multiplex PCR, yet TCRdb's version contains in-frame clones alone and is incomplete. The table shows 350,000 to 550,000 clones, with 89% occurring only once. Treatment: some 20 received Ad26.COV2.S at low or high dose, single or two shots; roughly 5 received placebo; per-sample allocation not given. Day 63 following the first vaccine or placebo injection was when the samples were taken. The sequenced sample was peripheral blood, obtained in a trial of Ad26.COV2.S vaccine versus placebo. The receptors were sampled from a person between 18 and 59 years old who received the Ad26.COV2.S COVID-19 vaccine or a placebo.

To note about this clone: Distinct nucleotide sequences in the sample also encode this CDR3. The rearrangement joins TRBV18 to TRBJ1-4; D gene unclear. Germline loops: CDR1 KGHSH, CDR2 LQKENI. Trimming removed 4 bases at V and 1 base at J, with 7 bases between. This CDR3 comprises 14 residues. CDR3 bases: TGTGCCAGCTCACGGGGTGGAACTAATGAAAAACTGTTTTTT. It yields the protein CASSRGGTNEKLFF.

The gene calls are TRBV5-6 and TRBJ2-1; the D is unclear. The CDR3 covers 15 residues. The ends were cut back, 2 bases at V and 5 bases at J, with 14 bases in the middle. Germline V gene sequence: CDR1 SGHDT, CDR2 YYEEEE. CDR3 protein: CASSFWLGADNEQFF. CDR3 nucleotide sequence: TGTGCCAGCAGCTTTTGGTTGGGCGCCGACAATGAGCAGTTCTTC.

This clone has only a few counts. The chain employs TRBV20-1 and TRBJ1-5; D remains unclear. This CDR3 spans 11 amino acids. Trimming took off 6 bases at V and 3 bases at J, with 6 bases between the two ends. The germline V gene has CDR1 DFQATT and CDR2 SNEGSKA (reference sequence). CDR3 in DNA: TGCAGTGCCGGCCCCAATCAGCCCCAGCATTTT. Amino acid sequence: CSAGPNQPQHF.

CDR3 sequence: CASSLADGDTQYF. The DNA of the CDR3 is TGTGCCAGCAGCTTGGCCGACGGGGATACGCAGTATTTT. V usage is TRBV7-9 and J usage is TRBJ2-3; the D is unclear. This CDR3 contains 13 residues. Trimming pared 3 bases from V and 6 bases from J, leaving 10 bases between. Germline assignment: CDR1 SEHNR and CDR2 FQNEAQ (reference sequence).

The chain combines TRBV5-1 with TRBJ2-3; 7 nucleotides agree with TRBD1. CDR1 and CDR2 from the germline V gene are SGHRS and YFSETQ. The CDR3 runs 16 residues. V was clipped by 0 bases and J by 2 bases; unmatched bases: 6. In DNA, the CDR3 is TGCGCCAGCAGCTTGGAGGGGGCACCCACCACAGATACGCAGTATTTT. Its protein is CASSLEGAPTTDTQYF.

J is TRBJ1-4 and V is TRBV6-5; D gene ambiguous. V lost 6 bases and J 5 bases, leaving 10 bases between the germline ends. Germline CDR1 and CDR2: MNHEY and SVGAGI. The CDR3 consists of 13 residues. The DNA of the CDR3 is TGTGCCAGCAGCCCCGGGTTGAATGAAAAACTGTTTTTT. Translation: CASSPGLNEKLFF.

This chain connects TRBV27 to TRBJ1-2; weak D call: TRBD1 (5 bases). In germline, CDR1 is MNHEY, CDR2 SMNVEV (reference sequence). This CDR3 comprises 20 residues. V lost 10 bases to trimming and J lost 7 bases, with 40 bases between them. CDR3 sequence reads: CATPPGPKVIPTFACCGYTF. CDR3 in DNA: TGTGCCACGCCCCCGGGACCCAAGGTAATCCCTACCTTCGCCTGCTGTGGCTACACCTTC.

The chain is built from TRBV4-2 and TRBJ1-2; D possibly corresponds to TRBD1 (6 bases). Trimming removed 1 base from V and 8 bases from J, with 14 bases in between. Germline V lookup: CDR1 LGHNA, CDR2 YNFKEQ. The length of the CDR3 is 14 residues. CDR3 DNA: TGTGCCAGCAGCCAAGGTGACAGGCCAAGGGGCTACACCTTC. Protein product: CASSQGDRPRGYTF.

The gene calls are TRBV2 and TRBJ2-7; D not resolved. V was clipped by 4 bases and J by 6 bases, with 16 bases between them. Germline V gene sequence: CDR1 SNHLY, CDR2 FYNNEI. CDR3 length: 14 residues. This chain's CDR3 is CASSVERVLSEQYF. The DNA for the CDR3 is TGTGCCAGCAGTGTGGAAAGGGTCCTGAGCGAGCAGTACTTC.

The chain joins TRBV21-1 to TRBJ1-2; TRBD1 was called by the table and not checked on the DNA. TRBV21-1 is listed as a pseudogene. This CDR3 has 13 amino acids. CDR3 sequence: CASSKVGDYGYTF. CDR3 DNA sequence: TGTGCCAGCAGCAAAGTAGGGGACTATGGCTACACCTTC.

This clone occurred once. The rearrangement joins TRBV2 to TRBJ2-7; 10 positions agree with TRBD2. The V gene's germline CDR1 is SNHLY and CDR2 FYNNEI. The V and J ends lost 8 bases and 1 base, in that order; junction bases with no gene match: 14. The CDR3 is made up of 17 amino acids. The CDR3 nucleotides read TGTGCCAGCTCTAGGGGGATCGGGACTAGCGATTCCTACGAGCAGTACGTC. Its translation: CASSRGIGTSDSYEQYV.

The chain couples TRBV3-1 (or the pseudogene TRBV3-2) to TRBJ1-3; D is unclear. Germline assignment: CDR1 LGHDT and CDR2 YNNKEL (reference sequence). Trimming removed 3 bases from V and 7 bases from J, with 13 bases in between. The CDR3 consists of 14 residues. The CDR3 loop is CASSQADRVNTIYF. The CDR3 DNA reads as TGTGCCAGCAGCCAGGCAGACCGGGTGAACACCATATATTTT.

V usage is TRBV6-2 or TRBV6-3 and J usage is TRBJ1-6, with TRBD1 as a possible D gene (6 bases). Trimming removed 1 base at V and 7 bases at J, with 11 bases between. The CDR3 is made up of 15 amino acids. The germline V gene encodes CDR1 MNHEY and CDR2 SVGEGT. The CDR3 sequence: CASSYLRQGNSPLHF. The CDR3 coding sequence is TGTGCCAGCAGTTACTTACGGCAGGGGAATTCACCCCTCCACTTT.

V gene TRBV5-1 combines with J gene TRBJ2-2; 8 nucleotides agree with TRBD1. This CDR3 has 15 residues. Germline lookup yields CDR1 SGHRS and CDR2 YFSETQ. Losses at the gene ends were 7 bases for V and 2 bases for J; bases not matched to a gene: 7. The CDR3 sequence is CASRPDRGNTGELFF. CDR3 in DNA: TGCGCCAGCCGACCTGACAGGGGAAACACCGGGGAGCTGTTTTTT.

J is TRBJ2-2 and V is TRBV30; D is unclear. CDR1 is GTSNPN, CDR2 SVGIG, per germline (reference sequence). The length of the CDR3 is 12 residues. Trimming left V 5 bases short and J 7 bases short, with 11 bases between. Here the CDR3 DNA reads TGTGCCTGGCGAATGTCTGTCGGGGAGCTGTTTTTT. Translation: CAWRMSVGELFF.

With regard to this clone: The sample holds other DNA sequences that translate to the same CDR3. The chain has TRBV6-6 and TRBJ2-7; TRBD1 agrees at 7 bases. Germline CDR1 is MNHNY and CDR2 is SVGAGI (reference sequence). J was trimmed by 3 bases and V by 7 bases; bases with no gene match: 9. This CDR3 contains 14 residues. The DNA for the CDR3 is TGTGCCAGCACCCCGACAGGGTCAAGCTACGAGCAGTACTTC. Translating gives CASTPTGSSYEQYF.

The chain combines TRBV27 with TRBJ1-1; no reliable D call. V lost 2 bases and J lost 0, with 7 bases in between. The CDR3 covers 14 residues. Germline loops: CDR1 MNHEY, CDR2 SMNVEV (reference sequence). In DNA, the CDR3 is TGTGCCAGCAGTTTAGCAGGCCTGAACACTGAAGCTTTCTTT. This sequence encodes CASSLAGLNTEAFF.

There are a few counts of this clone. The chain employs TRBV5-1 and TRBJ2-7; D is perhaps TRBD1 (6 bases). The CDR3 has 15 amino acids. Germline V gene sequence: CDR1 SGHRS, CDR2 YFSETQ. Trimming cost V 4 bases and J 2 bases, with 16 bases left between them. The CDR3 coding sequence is TGCGCCAGCAGCGTTAGAGGGGGAACAGCCTACGAGCAGTACTTC. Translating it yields CASSVRGGTAYEQYF. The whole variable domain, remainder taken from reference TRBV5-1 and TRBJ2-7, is KAGVTQTPRYLIKTRGQQVTLSCSPISGHRSVSWYQQTPGQGLQFLFEYFSETQRNKGNFPGRFSGRQFSNSRSEMNVSTLELGDSALYLCASSVRGGTAYEQYFGPGTRLTVT.

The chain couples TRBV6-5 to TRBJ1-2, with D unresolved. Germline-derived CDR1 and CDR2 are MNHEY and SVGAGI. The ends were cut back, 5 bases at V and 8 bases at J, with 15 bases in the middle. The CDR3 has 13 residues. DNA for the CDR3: TGTGCCAGCAGTACCCGGGGTTCTTCCGGCTACACCTTC. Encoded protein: CASSTRGSSGYTF.

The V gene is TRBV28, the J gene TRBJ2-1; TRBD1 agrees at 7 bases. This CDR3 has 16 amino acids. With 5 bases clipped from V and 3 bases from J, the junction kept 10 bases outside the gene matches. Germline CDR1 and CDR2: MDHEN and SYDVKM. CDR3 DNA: TGTGCCAGCAGTCAAAGCCGAAGGGGGCACTACAATGAGCAGTTCTTC. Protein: CASSQSRRGHYNEQFF.

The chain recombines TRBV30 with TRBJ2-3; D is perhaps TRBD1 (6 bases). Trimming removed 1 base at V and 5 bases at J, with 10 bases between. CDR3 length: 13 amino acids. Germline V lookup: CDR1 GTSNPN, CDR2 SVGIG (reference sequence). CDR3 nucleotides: TGTGCCTGGAGTGCCGTAGGGGGAGATACGCAGTATTTT. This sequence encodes CAWSAVGGDTQYF.

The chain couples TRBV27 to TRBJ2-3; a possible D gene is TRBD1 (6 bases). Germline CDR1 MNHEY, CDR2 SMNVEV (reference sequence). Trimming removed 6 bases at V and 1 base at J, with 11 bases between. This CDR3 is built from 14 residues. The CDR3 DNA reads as TGTGCCAGCAGCACAGGGTTACGCACAGATACGCAGTATTTT. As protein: CASSTGLRTDTQYF.

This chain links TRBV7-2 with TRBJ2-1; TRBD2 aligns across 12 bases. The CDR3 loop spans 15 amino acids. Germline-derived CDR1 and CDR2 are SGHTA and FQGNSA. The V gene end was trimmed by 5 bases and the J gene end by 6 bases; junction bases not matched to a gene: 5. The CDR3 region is CASSLGLAGRNEQFF. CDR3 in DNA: TGTGCCAGCAGCCTCGGACTAGCGGGACGCAATGAGCAGTTCTTC.

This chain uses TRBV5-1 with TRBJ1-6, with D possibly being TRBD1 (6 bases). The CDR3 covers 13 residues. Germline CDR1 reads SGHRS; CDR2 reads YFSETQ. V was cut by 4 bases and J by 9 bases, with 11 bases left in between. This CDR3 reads CASSNRGSSPLHF. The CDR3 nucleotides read TGCGCCAGCAGCAATAGGGGGAGTTCACCCCTCCACTTT. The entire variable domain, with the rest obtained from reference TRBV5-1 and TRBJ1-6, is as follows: KAGVTQTPRYLIKTRGQQVTLSCSPISGHRSVSWYQQTPGQGLQFLFEYFSETQRNKGNFPGRFSGRQFSNSRSEMNVSTLELGDSALYLCASSNRGSSPLHFGNGTRLTVT.

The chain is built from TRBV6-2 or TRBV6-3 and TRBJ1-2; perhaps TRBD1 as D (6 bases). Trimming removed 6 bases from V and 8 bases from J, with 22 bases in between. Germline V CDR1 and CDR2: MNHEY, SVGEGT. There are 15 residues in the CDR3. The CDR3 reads CASSPRGGSTGGYTF. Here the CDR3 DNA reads TGTGCCAGCAGCCCGAGGGGGGGAAGTACTGGCGGCTACACCTTC.